The sequence of this T cell receptor beta chain was determined in a study of T-cell reconstitution after alpha-beta-depleted transplantation in children. The CDR3 runs 16 residues. Germline V gene lookup returns CDR1 LNHNV and CDR2 YYDKDF (reference sequence). V lost 8 bases and J lost 1, with 20 bases in between. Library preparation (for TCRbeta) was performed with unique molecular identifiers. TCRdb called the PCR reads again in MiXCR, with one record for every CDR3 protein. The data contain 500,000 to 600,000 distinct CDR3 sequences, about 16% of them seen just once; the ten biggest clones take up around 3.3%.

The sequence was collected from a human donor who donated a stem cell graft to a child with acute lymphoblastic leukemia. Sequencing was performed on PBMCs from the stem cell graft donor, taken from the stem cell graft. This chain joins TRBV15 and TRBJ1-1; no firm D call. The DNA of the CDR3 is TGTGCCACCGCAGCGGGCCGGGGAGTTGGGAACACTGAAGCTTTCTTT. This codes for CATAAGRGVGNTEAFF.